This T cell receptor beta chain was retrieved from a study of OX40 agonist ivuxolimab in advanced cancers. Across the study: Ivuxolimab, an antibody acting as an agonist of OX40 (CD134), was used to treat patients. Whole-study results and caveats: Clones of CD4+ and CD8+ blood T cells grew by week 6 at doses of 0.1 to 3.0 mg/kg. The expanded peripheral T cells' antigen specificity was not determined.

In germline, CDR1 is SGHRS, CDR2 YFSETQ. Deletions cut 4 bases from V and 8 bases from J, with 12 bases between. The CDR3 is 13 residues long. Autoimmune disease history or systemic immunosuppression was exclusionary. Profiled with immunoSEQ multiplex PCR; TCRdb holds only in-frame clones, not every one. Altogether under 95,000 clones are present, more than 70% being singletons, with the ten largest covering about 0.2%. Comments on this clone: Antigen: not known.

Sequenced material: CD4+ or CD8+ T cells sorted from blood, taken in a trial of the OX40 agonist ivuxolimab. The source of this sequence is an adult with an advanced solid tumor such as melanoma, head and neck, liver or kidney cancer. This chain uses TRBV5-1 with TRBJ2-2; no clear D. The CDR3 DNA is TGCGCCAGCAGCCTCCGTAGTGAAGGGGAGCTGTTTTTT. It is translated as CASSLRSEGELFF.